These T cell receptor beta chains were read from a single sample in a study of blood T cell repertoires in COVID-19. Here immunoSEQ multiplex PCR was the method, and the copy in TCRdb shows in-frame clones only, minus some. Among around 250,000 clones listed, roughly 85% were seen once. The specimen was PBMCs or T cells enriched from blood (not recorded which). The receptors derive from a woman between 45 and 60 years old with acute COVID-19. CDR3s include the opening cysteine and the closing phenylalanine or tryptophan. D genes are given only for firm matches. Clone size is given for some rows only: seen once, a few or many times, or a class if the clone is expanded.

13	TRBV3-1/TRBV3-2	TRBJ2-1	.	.	CASSQGRVNEQFF	TGTGCCAGCAGCCAAGGTAGAGTCAATGAGCAGTTCTTC
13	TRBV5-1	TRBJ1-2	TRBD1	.	CASSAGQGRGYTF	TGCGCCAGCAGCGCGGGACAGGGCAGGGGCTACACCTTC
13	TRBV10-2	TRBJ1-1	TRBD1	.	CASSEQGATEAFF	TGCGCCAGCAGTGAACAGGGGGCAACTGAAGCTTTCTTT
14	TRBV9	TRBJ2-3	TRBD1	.	CASSPGQTTDTQYF	TGTGCCAGCAGCCCGGGACAGACGACAGATACGCAGTATTTT
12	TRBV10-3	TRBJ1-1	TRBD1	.	CAISDITGGAFF	TGTGCCATCAGTGATATCACAGGGGGAGCTTTCTTT
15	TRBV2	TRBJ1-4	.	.	CASSEFGGTNEKLFF	TGTGCCAGCAGTGAATTCGGGGGAACTAATGAAAAACTGTTTTTT
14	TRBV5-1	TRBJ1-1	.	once	CASSLELGNTEAFF	TGCGCCAGCAGCTTGGAGCTAGGGAACACTGAAGCTTTCTTT
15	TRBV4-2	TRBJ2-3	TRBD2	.	CASSTSGGAGDTQYF	TGTGCCAGCAGCACTAGCGGGGGGGCCGGAGATACGCAGTATTTT
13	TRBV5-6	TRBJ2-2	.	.	CASSAYYTGELFF	TGTGCCAGCAGCGCCTACTACACCGGGGAGCTGTTTTTT
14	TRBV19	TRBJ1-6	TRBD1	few	CASNPDRGNSPLHF	TGTGCCAGTAACCCGGACAGGGGAAATTCACCCCTCCACTTT
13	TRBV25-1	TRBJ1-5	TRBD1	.	CASSRQGNQPQHF	TGTGCCAGCAGTCGACAGGGGAATCAGCCCCAGCATTTT
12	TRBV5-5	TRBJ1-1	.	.	CASSLQVTEAFF	TGTGCCAGCAGTTTACAGGTAACTGAAGCTTTCTTT
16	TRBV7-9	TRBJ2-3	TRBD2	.	CASSRFNAGGLDTQYF	TGTGCCAGCAGCCGATTTAACGCGGGGGGTTTAGATACGCAGTATTTT
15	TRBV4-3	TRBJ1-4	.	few	CASSQEWQGNEKLFF	TGCGCCAGCAGCCAAGAATGGCAGGGTAATGAAAAACTGTTTTTT
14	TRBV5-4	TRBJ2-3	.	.	CASSWAGRGDTQYF	TGTGCCAGCAGCTGGGCCGGGCGGGGAGATACGCAGTATTTT
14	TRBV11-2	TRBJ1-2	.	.	CASSTGRGVYGYTF	TGTGCCAGCAGCACCGGACGGGGGGTCTATGGCTACACCTTC
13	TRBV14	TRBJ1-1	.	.	CASSQVRGTEAFF	TGTGCCAGCAGCCAAGTCAGGGGCACTGAAGCTTTCTTT
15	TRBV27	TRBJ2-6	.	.	CASSQQGAGANVLTF	TGTGCCAGCAGTCAACAGGGTGCTGGGGCCAACGTCCTGACTTTC
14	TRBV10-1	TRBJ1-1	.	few	CASSDSYQGSQAFF	TGCGCCAGCAGTGACTCCTACCAGGGGAGTCAAGCTTTCTTT
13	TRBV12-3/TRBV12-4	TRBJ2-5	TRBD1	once	CASRQGVQETQYF	TGTGCCAGCAGGCAGGGGGTCCAAGAGACCCAGTACTTC
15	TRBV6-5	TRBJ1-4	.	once	CASSIEVGVNEKLFF	TGTGCCAGCAGTATCGAGGTGGGAGTTAATGAAAAACTGTTTTTT
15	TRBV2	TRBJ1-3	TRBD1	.	CASSLQGAYRNTIYF	TGTGCCAGCAGCTTACAGGGGGCATATAGGAACACCATATATTTT
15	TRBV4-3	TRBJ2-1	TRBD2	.	CASSQELAEYNEQFF	TGCGCCAGCAGCCAAGAGCTAGCGGAATACAATGAGCAGTTCTTC
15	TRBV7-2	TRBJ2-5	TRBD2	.	CASSLVRGGEETQYF	TGTGCCAGCAGCTTAGTCCGCGGGGGTGAAGAGACCCAGTACTTC
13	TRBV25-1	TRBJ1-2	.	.	CASSESGRAGYTF	TGTGCCAGCAGTGAATCGGGCAGGGCTGGCTACACCTTC
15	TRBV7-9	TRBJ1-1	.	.	CASSSPSQGNTEAFF	TGTGCCAGCAGCTCCCCCTCCCAGGGAAACACTGAAGCTTTCTTT
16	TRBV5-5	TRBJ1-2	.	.	CASSLGTGRANYGYTF	TGTGCCAGCAGCTTGGGAACAGGGAGGGCTAACTATGGCTACACCTTC
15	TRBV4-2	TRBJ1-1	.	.	CASSQALGGGTEAFF	TGTGCCAGCAGCCAAGCCCTGGGAGGGGGCACTGAAGCTTTCTTT
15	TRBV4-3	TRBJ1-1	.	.	CASSLGWGGNTEAFF	TGCGCCAGCAGCCTCGGGTGGGGAGGCAACACTGAAGCTTTCTTT
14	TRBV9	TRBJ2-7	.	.	CASSVTEKTYEQYF	TGTGCCAGCAGCGTTACAGAAAAGACCTACGAGCAGTACTTC
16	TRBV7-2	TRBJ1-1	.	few	CASSLESGRPNTEAFF	TGTGCCAGCAGCTTAGAGTCAGGGCGGCCGAACACTGAAGCTTTCTTT
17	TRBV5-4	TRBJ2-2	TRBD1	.	CASSLRLTGVDTGELFF	TGTGCCAGCAGCTTGCGGTTGACAGGGGTCGACACCGGGGAGCTGTTTTTT
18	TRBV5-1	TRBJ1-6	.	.	CASSSLVVGQGKNSPLHF	TGCGCCAGCAGCTCCCTGGTAGTGGGGCAGGGGAAGAATTCACCCCTCCACTTT
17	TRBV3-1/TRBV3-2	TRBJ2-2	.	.	CASSQGWTPGNTGELFF	TGTGCCAGCAGCCAAGGCTGGACTCCCGGGAACACCGGGGAGCTGTTTTTT
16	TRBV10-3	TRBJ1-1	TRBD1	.	CAINALGGQPNTEAFF	TGTGCCATCAATGCTTTAGGGGGACAGCCGAACACTGAAGCTTTCTTT
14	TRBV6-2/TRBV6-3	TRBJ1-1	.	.	CASSYSSQGRSAFF	TGTGCCAGCAGTTACTCGAGCCAGGGCCGCTCGGCTTTCTTT
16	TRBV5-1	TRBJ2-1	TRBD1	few	CASSLGPGTGWNEQFF	TGCGCCAGCAGCTTGGGACCCGGGACAGGGTGGAATGAGCAGTTCTTC
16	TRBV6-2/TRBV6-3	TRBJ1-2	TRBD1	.	CASSLTSDRGLTGYTF	TGTGCCAGCAGTCTAACTTCGGACAGGGGTCTGACTGGCTACACCTTC
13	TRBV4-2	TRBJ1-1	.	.	CASSQESPAEAFF	TGTGCCAGCAGCCAAGAATCCCCGGCTGAAGCTTTCTTT
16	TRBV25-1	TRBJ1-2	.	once	CASRGGEKGSNYGYTF	TGTGCCAGCAGGGGAGGGGAGAAGGGCTCTAACTATGGCTACACCTTC
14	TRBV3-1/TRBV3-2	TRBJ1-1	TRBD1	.	CASSFGTGTAEAFF	TGTGCCAGCAGCTTCGGGACAGGGACCGCTGAAGCTTTCTTT
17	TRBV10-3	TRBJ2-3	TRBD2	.	CAISESWASGDTDTQYF	TGTGCCATCAGTGAGTCGTGGGCTAGCGGGGACACAGATACGCAGTATTTT
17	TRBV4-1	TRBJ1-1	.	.	CASSQDSGLGLNTEAFF	TGCGCCAGCAGCCAAGATAGCGGTTTGGGGTTGAACACTGAAGCTTTCTTT
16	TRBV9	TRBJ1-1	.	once	CASSAGREEVNTEAFF	TGTGCCAGCAGCGCCGGACGAGAGGAGGTGAACACTGAAGCTTTCTTT
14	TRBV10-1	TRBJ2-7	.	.	CASPHLTGLYEQYF	TGCGCCAGCCCCCACCTTACAGGGCTCTACGAGCAGTACTTC
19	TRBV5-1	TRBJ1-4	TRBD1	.	CASSLIPGGVAGTNEKLFF	TGCGCCAGCAGCTTGATCCCAGGGGGCGTCGCTGGGACTAATGAAAAACTGTTTTTT
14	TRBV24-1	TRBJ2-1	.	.	CATSALGGTNEQFF	TGTGCCACCAGTGCCTTGGGGGGAACGAATGAGCAGTTCTTC
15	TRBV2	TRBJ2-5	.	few	CASSKNRVGKETQYF	TGTGCCAGCAGTAAAAACAGGGTTGGTAAAGAGACCCAGTACTTC
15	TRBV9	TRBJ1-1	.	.	CASSVEPGMNTEAFF	TGTGCCAGCAGCGTAGAACCAGGGATGAACACTGAAGCTTTCTTT
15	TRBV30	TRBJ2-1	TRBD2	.	CAWSVAGGFYNEQFF	TGTGCCTGGAGTGTAGCGGGGGGTTTCTACAATGAGCAGTTCTTC
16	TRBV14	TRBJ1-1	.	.	CASSHPPGGRNTEAFF	TGTGCCAGCAGCCACCCCCCGGGGGGCAGGAACACTGAAGCTTTCTTT
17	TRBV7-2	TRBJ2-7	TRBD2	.	CASSLARLAGGGYEQYF	TGTGCCAGCAGCTTAGCGCGACTAGCGGGGGGTGGGTACGAGCAGTACTTC